These T cell receptor beta chains were read from a single sample in a study of T cell clones after liver transplantation. TCRdb keeps only in-frame clones here, not all; method: immunoSEQ multiplex PCR. The sample carries tens of thousands of clones, 60% to 80% recorded once. The sequencing here drew on CD4+ T cells from blood, taken at the 22-month timepoint. The receptors originated from a human patient who received a liver transplant. The T cells may partly be graft donor cells. Each CDR3 is given with its conserved first and last residue. The order of the fields is CDR3 DNA, CDR3 protein, clone size, V gene, CDR3 length, D gene, J gene. The D gene is left open where the match is weak. The size field is filled for only some rows; it gives once, few, many or a size class.

CDR3nt: TGTGCCAGCATCGGCCCCGTCGACGGAAAACTGTTTTTT; CDR3aa: CASIGPVDGKLFF; abundance: .; v_gene: TRBV6-5; len: 13; d_gene: .; j_gene: TRBJ1-4
CDR3nt: TGTGCCAGCAGTGAACGAAGGGAATTGGGTTCACCCCTCCACTTT; CDR3aa: CASSERRELGSPLHF; abundance: .; v_gene: TRBV2; len: 15; d_gene: .; j_gene: TRBJ1-6
CDR3nt: TGTGCCAGCAGACGGACTACTGGAAACACCATATATTTT; CDR3aa: CASRRTTGNTIYF; abundance: .; v_gene: TRBV28; len: 13; d_gene: .; j_gene: TRBJ1-3
CDR3nt: TGTGCCAGCAGTCCGGGACTAGCGGGGGCCGGGTATGAGCAGTTCTTC; CDR3aa: CASSPGLAGAGYEQFF; abundance: .; v_gene: TRBV2; len: 16; d_gene: TRBD2; j_gene: TRBJ2-1
CDR3nt: TGTGCCAGCAGCTCCCGGCTAGGGGGGACAGATACGCAGTATTTT; CDR3aa: CASSSRLGGTDTQYF; abundance: .; v_gene: TRBV5-4; len: 15; d_gene: .; j_gene: TRBJ2-3
CDR3nt: TGTGCCAGCAGTGAAATAAGGGTGTACGGCTACACCTTC; CDR3aa: CASSEIRVYGYTF; abundance: .; v_gene: TRBV6-1; len: 13; d_gene: .; j_gene: TRBJ1-2
CDR3nt: TGTGCCAGCAACTCCCCAGGTTGGAATTCACCCCTCCACTTT; CDR3aa: CASNSPGWNSPLHF; abundance: few; v_gene: TRBV28; len: 14; d_gene: .; j_gene: TRBJ1-6
CDR3nt: TGTGCCAGCAGAGCTCGGGACACTAGTTACGAGCAGTACTTC; CDR3aa: CASRARDTSYEQYF; abundance: .; v_gene: TRBV6-5; len: 14; d_gene: .; j_gene: TRBJ2-7
CDR3nt: TGCAGCGTTTACGACAGGCGCCGCACAGATACGCAGTATTTT; CDR3aa: CSVYDRRRTDTQYF; abundance: .; v_gene: TRBV29-1; len: 14; d_gene: .; j_gene: TRBJ2-3
CDR3nt: TGTGCTAGTGTCTTGACAGCTTCCACCGGGGAGCTGTTTTTT; CDR3aa: CASVLTASTGELFF; abundance: .; v_gene: TRBV12-5; len: 14; d_gene: .; j_gene: TRBJ2-2
CDR3nt: TGTGCCAGCAGCTTAGCGGGGGCCGGGGAGACCCAGTACTTC; CDR3aa: CASSLAGAGETQYF; abundance: .; v_gene: TRBV7-9; len: 14; d_gene: .; j_gene: TRBJ2-5
CDR3nt: TGTGCCAGCACTCGGGACAGGGTAGGCGAGCAGTACTTC; CDR3aa: CASTRDRVGEQYF; abundance: .; v_gene: TRBV6-5; len: 13; d_gene: TRBD1; j_gene: TRBJ2-7
CDR3nt: TGTGCCAGCAGTTTAACCCGGACAGGGACCTATGGCTACACCTTC; CDR3aa: CASSLTRTGTYGYTF; abundance: .; v_gene: TRBV28; len: 15; d_gene: TRBD1; j_gene: TRBJ1-2
CDR3nt: TGTGCCAGCACCCCGACGGGATTTCCCACTGAAGCTTTCTTT; CDR3aa: CASTPTGFPTEAFF; abundance: few; v_gene: TRBV11-2; len: 14; d_gene: .; j_gene: TRBJ1-1
CDR3nt: TGTGCCAGCTCACGACCCCCGGGACAGGGAAATGAAAAACTGTTTTTT; CDR3aa: CASSRPPGQGNEKLFF; abundance: .; v_gene: TRBV18; len: 16; d_gene: TRBD1; j_gene: TRBJ1-4
CDR3nt: TGTGCCAGCAGCTCGAACAGGGCGAACACCGGGGAGCTGTTTTTT; CDR3aa: CASSSNRANTGELFF; abundance: .; v_gene: TRBV7-9; len: 15; d_gene: .; j_gene: TRBJ2-2
CDR3nt: TGTGCCAGCAGCCAAGGGTCCCTGGAGTCACCCCTCCACTTT; CDR3aa: CASSQGSLESPLHF; abundance: .; v_gene: TRBV7-8; len: 14; d_gene: .; j_gene: TRBJ1-6
CDR3nt: TGTGCCAGAAACCCCGGACGGACTCGAGGCTACACCTTC; CDR3aa: CARNPGRTRGYTF; abundance: .; v_gene: TRBV19; len: 13; d_gene: .; j_gene: TRBJ1-2
CDR3nt: TGTGCCAGTCTTAACAGGGGGGGCAATCAGCCCCAGCATTTT; CDR3aa: CASLNRGGNQPQHF; abundance: .; v_gene: TRBV19; len: 14; d_gene: TRBD1; j_gene: TRBJ1-5
CDR3nt: TGTGCCTGGAGTGAGGGTAGAGGGGACAATGAGCAGTTCTTC; CDR3aa: CAWSEGRGDNEQFF; abundance: .; v_gene: TRBV30; len: 14; d_gene: .; j_gene: TRBJ2-1
CDR3nt: TGTGCCAGCAGTCAGGTTAACAAGGGGGACGCCGAGCAGTACTTC; CDR3aa: CASSQVNKGDAEQYF; abundance: many; v_gene: TRBV6-1; len: 15; d_gene: .; j_gene: TRBJ2-7
CDR3nt: TGTGCCAGCAGTTCCCGACAGGGGAGCAATCAGCCCCAGCATTTT; CDR3aa: CASSSRQGSNQPQHF; abundance: .; v_gene: TRBV28; len: 15; d_gene: TRBD1; j_gene: TRBJ1-5
CDR3nt: TGTGCCAGCAGCCAACTCCCTAATGAAAAACTGTTTTTT; CDR3aa: CASSQLPNEKLFF; abundance: .; v_gene: TRBV14; len: 13; d_gene: .; j_gene: TRBJ1-4
CDR3nt: TGTGCCAGTAGTATACGGTTAACGGGGGCCAGCTCCTACAATGAGCAGTTCTTC; CDR3aa: CASSIRLTGASSYNEQFF; abundance: .; v_gene: TRBV19; len: 18; d_gene: .; j_gene: TRBJ2-1
CDR3nt: TGTGCCAGCAGCCAAGATGGGGGGGCGGGGGTAAGCACAGATACGCAGTATTTT; CDR3aa: CASSQDGGAGVSTDTQYF; abundance: few; v_gene: TRBV4-2; len: 18; d_gene: .; j_gene: TRBJ2-3
CDR3nt: TGTGCCAGCAGATTGGGGGGCAGGTACGAGCAGTACTTC; CDR3aa: CASRLGGRYEQYF; abundance: few; v_gene: TRBV28; len: 13; d_gene: .; j_gene: TRBJ2-7
CDR3nt: TGTGCCAGCAGTCGCCGCTGGCGCGAAGTCTACGAGCAGTACTTC; CDR3aa: CASSRRWREVYEQYF; abundance: .; v_gene: TRBV28; len: 15; d_gene: .; j_gene: TRBJ2-7
CDR3nt: TGTGCCAGCAGCAAAGAGGGTTCCCCAGACCTTTACTACGAGCAGTACTTC; CDR3aa: CASSKEGSPDLYYEQYF; abundance: .; v_gene: TRBV21-1; len: 17; d_gene: .; j_gene: TRBJ2-7
CDR3nt: TGCGCCAGCAGCCCCGAAAGAACTGACAGGCCTGGGTACAATGAGCAGTTCTTC; CDR3aa: CASSPERTDRPGYNEQFF; abundance: .; v_gene: TRBV5-1; len: 18; d_gene: .; j_gene: TRBJ2-1
CDR3nt: TGTGCCAGCAGTGAAGCGCAGATGAGAGGCGCAGATACGCAGTATTTT; CDR3aa: CASSEAQMRGADTQYF; abundance: .; v_gene: TRBV2; len: 16; d_gene: .; j_gene: TRBJ2-3
CDR3nt: TGTGCCAGCAAGGGGCCCGTGGCCTACAATGAGCAGTTCTTC; CDR3aa: CASKGPVAYNEQFF; abundance: .; v_gene: TRBV28; len: 14; d_gene: .; j_gene: TRBJ2-1
CDR3nt: TGCAGCGTGGGACCGACAGGGGTCTACGAGCAGTACTTC; CDR3aa: CSVGPTGVYEQYF; abundance: few; v_gene: TRBV29-1; len: 13; d_gene: TRBD1; j_gene: TRBJ2-7
CDR3nt: TGCGCCAGCAGCCAACCTCGACGGGTCACTGAAGCTTTCTTT; CDR3aa: CASSQPRRVTEAFF; abundance: few; v_gene: TRBV4-1; len: 14; d_gene: .; j_gene: TRBJ1-1
CDR3nt: TGTGCCATCAGTCGGGACGGCAATCAGCCCCAGCATTTT; CDR3aa: CAISRDGNQPQHF; abundance: .; v_gene: TRBV10-3; len: 13; d_gene: .; j_gene: TRBJ1-5
CDR3nt: TGTGCCAGCAGCTTGGGCAGGCTCCAAGAGACCCAGTACTTC; CDR3aa: CASSLGRLQETQYF; abundance: .; v_gene: TRBV5-4; len: 14; d_gene: .; j_gene: TRBJ2-5
CDR3nt: TGTGCCAGCAGCCGAGCGGGGGGGCCGGACACCGGGGAGCTGTTTTTT; CDR3aa: CASSRAGGPDTGELFF; abundance: .; v_gene: TRBV14; len: 16; d_gene: TRBD2; j_gene: TRBJ2-2
CDR3nt: TGTGCCAGTAGTCCGGCAGTGGGGGGATACGAGCAGTACTTC; CDR3aa: CASSPAVGGYEQYF; abundance: .; v_gene: TRBV19; len: 14; d_gene: .; j_gene: TRBJ2-7
CDR3nt: TGTGCCAGCAGCCGAACTGGAGGGCAGGGGAACACTGAAGCTTTCTTT; CDR3aa: CASSRTGGQGNTEAFF; abundance: .; v_gene: TRBV28; len: 16; d_gene: .; j_gene: TRBJ1-1
CDR3nt: TGTGCCAGCAGCCGTTACAGAGAAACTGAAGCTTTCTTT; CDR3aa: CASSRYRETEAFF; abundance: .; v_gene: TRBV7-2; len: 13; d_gene: .; j_gene: TRBJ1-1
CDR3nt: TGTGCCAGCACTCCGGACACCCAAGGGTATGGCTACACCTTC; CDR3aa: CASTPDTQGYGYTF; abundance: .; v_gene: TRBV2; len: 14; d_gene: .; j_gene: TRBJ1-2
CDR3nt: TGTGCCAGCAGCGTAGCTACCCCGGGTAGCGGGGGACAAGAGACCCAGTACTTC; CDR3aa: CASSVATPGSGGQETQYF; abundance: .; v_gene: TRBV9; len: 18; d_gene: TRBD2; j_gene: TRBJ2-5
CDR3nt: TGTGCCACCTTACCGGGACAGAGCTACAATGAGCAGTTCTTC; CDR3aa: CATLPGQSYNEQFF; abundance: .; v_gene: TRBV2; len: 14; d_gene: TRBD1; j_gene: TRBJ2-1
CDR3nt: TGTGCCACCAGCAGAGATCTGCGACAGGGGGCCCAGAATGAAAAACTGTTTTTT; CDR3aa: CATSRDLRQGAQNEKLFF; abundance: .; v_gene: TRBV15; len: 18; d_gene: TRBD1; j_gene: TRBJ1-4
CDR3nt: TGCGCCAGCAGCCAAGATCGGGGGACAGGGGGCATCGACTCCGGGGAGCTGTTTTTT; CDR3aa: CASSQDRGTGGIDSGELFF; abundance: few; v_gene: TRBV4-1; len: 19; d_gene: TRBD1; j_gene: TRBJ2-2
CDR3nt: TGTGCCATCAGTGGGAGTGGGAACACCGGGGAGCTGTTTTTT; CDR3aa: CAISGSGNTGELFF; abundance: .; v_gene: TRBV10-3; len: 14; d_gene: .; j_gene: TRBJ2-2
CDR3nt: TGTGCCAGCAGCCCTAGGGGAGCAAATCAGCCCCAGCATTTT; CDR3aa: CASSPRGANQPQHF; abundance: .; v_gene: TRBV7-9; len: 14; d_gene: .; j_gene: TRBJ1-5
CDR3nt: TGTGCCAGCAGCACGGCCAGGGGGTTAGGGCGCGAGCAGTACTTC; CDR3aa: CASSTARGLGREQYF; abundance: .; v_gene: TRBV7-9; len: 15; d_gene: TRBD1; j_gene: TRBJ2-7
CDR3nt: TGTGCCAGCAGTGAATTGATCCAGCACACCGGGGAGCTGTTTTTT; CDR3aa: CASSELIQHTGELFF; abundance: few; v_gene: TRBV2; len: 15; d_gene: .; j_gene: TRBJ2-2